The 4 T cell receptor beta chains in this list originate from one sample, sequenced in a study of blood T cell repertoires in COVID-19 (dated by TCRdb to about 2020). Library construction relied on the immunoSEQ multiplex PCR assay. This is the immuneACCESS table as TCRdb keeps it, with only in-frame sequences that have V and J called. A part of the clones is gone; compared with another copy, unresolved V genes explain less than half, and the rest is unexplained. This sample is represented by approximately 260,000 clones; around 88% of them were singletons. The ten largest clonotypes hold 1.2% of the sample. Material: PBMCs or T cells enriched from blood (not recorded which). The receptors shown here come from a woman aged 40-49 years with acute COVID-19.

The gene calls are TRBV7-2 and TRBJ1-1; the match to TRBD1 covers 9 bases. The junction had 11 bases not matched to a gene; V was cut back by 4 bases and J by 5 bases. This CDR3 is 16 amino acids long. CDR1 and CDR2 (germline): SGHTA, FQGNSA. CDR3 protein: CASSSSGGQGITEAFF. CDR3 sequence (DNA): TGTGCCAGCAGCTCCTCGGGGGGACAGGGAATAACTGAAGCTTTCTTT.

J is TRBJ2-3 and V is TRBV19, with a tentative D call TRBD2 (5 bases). Germline V CDR1 and CDR2: LNHDA, SQIVND (reference sequence). The V end was cut by 7 bases, the J end by 2 bases, with 19 bases between. The CDR3 runs 16 residues. The CDR3 nucleotides read TGTGCCAGTAATGGGAATACCGACGGGATCACAGATACGCAGTATTTT. Amino acid sequence: CASNGNTDGITDTQYF.

This clone turned up a few times. This chain links TRBV5-1 with TRBJ2-1, with 7 bases fitting TRBD1. Unmatched junction bases numbered 4, after V lost 4 bases and J lost 3 bases. This CDR3 comprises 14 residues. Germline assignment: CDR1 SGHRS and CDR2 YFSETQ. CDR3 amino acids: CASSTGTDYNEQFF. CDR3 in DNA: TGCGCCAGCAGCACCGGGACAGACTACAATGAGCAGTTCTTC.

The sample holds a few counts of this clone. The rearrangement joins TRBV10-2 to TRBJ1-6; TRBD1 is a possible D gene (6 bases). The CDR3 covers 14 residues. Germline V gene lookup returns CDR1 WSHSY and CDR2 SAAADI. The V end lost 0 bases, the J end lost 6 bases, and 6 bases lay between the germline ends. The CDR3 bases are TGCGCCAGCAGTGAGTCCAGGGGTAATTCACCCCTCCACTTT. Its protein product is CASSESRGNSPLHF.